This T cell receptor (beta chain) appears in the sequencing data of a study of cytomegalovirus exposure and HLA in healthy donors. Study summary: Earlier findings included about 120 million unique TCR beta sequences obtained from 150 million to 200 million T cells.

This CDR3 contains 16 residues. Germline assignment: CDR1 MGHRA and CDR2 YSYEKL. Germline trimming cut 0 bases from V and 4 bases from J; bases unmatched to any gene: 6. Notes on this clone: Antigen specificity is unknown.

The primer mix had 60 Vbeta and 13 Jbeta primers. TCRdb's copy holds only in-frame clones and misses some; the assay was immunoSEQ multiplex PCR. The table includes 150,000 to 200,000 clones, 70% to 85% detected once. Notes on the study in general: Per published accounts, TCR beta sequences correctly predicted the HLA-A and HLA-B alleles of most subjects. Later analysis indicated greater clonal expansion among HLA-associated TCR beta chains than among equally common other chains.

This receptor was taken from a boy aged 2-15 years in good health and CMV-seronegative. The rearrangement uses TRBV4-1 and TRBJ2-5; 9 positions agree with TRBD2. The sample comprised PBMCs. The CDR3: CASSQDGSGGIETQYF. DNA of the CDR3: TGCGCCAGCAGCCAAGATGGTAGCGGGGGTATAGAGACCCAGTACTTC.